This TCR beta chain was identified during a study of CD8+CD57+ T cells in acquired aplastic anemia. As for the study in general: Each DNA sample taken from sorted CD4+ and CD8+ cells came to about 3.2 ug on average. General observations from the study: There were fewer than 35 CD8+ CDR3 sequences that occurred in both patients and controls. No significant patient-versus-control difference appeared in CD8+ Simpson's diversity.

Genomic DNA constituted the template upon which TCR beta VDJ and CDR3 profiling was performed. TCRdb passed the reads through MiXCR, listing each CDR3 protein once. The sample has about 110,000 distinct CDR3 sequences; around 53% are singletons. There are a few counts of this clonotype. Its antigen is not known. CDR3 length: 13 amino acids. Germline V lookup: CDR1 SEHNR, CDR2 FQNEAQ (reference sequence). V was trimmed by 7 bases and J by 3 bases, leaving 12 bases between them. The sequenced sample consisted of sorted CD4+, CD8+, or CD8+CD57+ T cells (not recorded which) from PBMCs. This sequence joins TRBV7-9 and TRBJ1-1, with a weak D call TRBD1 (6 bases). The sequence came from a human donor in good health, serving as a control. The CDR3 is CASKRSGDTEAFF. The CDR3 DNA sequence: TGTGCCAGCAAGAGGTCAGGGGACACTGAAGCTTTCTTT.